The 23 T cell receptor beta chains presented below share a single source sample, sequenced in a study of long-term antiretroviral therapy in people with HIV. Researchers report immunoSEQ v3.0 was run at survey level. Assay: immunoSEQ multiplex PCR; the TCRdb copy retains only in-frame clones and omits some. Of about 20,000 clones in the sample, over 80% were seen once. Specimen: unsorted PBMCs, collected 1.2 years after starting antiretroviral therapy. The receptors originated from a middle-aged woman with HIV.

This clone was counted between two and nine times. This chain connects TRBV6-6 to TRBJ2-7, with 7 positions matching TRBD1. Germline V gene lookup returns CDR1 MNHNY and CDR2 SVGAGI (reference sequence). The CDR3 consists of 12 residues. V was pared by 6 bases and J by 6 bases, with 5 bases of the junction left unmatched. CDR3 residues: CASSLTGTEQYF. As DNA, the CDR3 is TGTGCCAGCAGCCTGACAGGGACCGAGCAGTACTTC.

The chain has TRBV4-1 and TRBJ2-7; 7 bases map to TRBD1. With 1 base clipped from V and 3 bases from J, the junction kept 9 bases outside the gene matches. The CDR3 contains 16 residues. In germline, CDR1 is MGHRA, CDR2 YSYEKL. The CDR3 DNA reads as TGCGCCAGCAGCCAAGTCCCCGGACAGGACAACTACGAGCAGTACTTC. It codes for CASSQVPGQDNYEQYF.

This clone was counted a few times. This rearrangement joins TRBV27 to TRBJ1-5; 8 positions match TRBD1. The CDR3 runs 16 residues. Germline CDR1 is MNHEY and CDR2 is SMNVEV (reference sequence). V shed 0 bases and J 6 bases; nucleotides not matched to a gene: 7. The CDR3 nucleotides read TGTGCCAGCAGTTTATCTGGACAGGGTGTAGGTCAGCCCCAGCATTTT. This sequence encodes CASSLSGQGVGQPQHF.

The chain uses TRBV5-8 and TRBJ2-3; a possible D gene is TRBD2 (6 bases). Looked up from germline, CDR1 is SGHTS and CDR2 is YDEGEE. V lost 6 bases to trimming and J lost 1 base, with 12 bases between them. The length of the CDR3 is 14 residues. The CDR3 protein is CASTRWEGTDTQYF. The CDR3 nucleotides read TGTGCCAGCACCCGGTGGGAGGGCACAGATACGCAGTATTTT.

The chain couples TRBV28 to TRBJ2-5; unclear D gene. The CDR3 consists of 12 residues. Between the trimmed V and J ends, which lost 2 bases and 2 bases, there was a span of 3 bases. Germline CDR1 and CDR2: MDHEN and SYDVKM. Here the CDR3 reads CASSLTQETQYF. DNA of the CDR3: TGTGCCAGCAGTTTAACACAAGAGACCCAGTACTTC.

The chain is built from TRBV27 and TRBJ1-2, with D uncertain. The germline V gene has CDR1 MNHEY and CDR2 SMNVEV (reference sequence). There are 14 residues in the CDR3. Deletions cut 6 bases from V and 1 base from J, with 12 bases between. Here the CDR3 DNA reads TGTGCCAGCAGGTCCCCAGGACTTAACTATGGCTACACCTTC. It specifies CASRSPGLNYGYTF.

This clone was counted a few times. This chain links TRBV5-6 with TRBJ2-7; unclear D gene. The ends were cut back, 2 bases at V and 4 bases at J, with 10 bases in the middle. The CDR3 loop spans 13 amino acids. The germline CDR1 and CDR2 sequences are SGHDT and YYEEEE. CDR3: CASSLTATYEQYF. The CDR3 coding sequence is TGTGCCAGCAGCTTAACGGCGACATACGAGCAGTACTTC.

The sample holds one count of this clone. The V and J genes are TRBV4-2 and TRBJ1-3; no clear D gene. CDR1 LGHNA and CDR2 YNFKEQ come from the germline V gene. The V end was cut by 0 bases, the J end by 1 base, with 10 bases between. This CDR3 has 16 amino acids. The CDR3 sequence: CASSQDDQVSGNTIYF. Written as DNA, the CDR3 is TGTGCCAGCAGCCAAGATGACCAAGTATCTGGAAACACCATATATTTT.

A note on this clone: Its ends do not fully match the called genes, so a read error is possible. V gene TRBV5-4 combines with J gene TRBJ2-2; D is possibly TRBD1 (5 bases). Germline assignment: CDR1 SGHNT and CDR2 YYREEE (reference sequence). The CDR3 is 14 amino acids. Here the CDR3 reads CASSLGQNTGELFF. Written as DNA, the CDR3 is TGCGCCAGCAGCCTAGGACAGAACACCGGGGAGCTGTTTTTT. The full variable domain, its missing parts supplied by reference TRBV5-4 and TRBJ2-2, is ETGVTQSPTHLIKTRGQQVTLRCSSQSGHNTVSWYQQALGQGPQFIFQYYREEENGRGNFPPRFSGLQFPNYSSELNVNALELDDSALYLCASSLGQNTGELFFGEGSRLTVL.

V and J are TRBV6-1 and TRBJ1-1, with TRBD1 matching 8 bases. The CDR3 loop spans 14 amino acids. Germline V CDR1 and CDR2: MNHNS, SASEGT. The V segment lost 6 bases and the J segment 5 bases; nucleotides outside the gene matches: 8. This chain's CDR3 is CASRLTGGGTEAFF. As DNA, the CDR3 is TGTGCCAGCAGGCTCACAGGGGGTGGTACTGAAGCTTTCTTT.

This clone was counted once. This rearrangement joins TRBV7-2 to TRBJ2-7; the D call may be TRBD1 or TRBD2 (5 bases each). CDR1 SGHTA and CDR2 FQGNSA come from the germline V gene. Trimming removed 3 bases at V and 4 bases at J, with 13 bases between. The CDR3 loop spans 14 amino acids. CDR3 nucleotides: TGTGCCAGCAGCTTCCGGGACCCAGGGTACGAGCAGTACTTC. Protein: CASSFRDPGYEQYF.

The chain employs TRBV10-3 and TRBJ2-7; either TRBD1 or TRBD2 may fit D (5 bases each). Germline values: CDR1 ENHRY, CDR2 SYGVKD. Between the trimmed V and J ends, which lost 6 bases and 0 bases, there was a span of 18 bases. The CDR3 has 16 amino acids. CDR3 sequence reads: CAIRRSGTVDSYEQYF. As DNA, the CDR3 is TGTGCCATCAGACGTTCCGGGACGGTGGACTCCTACGAGCAGTACTTC.

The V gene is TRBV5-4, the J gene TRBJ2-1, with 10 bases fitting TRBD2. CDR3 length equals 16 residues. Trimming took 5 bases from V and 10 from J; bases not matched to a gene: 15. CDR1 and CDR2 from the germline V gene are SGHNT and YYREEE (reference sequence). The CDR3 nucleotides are TGTGCCAGCAGACAACCCCTCGGGAGCGGGAGGGACGAGCAGTTCTTC. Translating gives CASRQPLGSGRDEQFF.

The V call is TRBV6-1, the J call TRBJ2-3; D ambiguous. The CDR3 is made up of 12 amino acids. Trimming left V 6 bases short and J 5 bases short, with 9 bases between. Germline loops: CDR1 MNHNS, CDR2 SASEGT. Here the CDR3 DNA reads TGTGCCAGCAGACGTTGGGAAGATACGCAGTATTTT. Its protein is CASRRWEDTQYF.

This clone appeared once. The DNA for the CDR3 is TGTGCCAGTAGTATAGGAAGGGGGCAGTCAAGCTCCTACGAGCAGTACTTC. It encodes CASSIGRGQSSSYEQYF. The chain links TRBV19 to TRBJ2-7, with TRBD1 identical over 7 bases. V trimming: 1 base; J trimming: 0 bases; junction bases outside the gene matches: 9. From germline, CDR1 is LNHDA and CDR2 SQIVND (reference sequence). The CDR3 runs 17 residues.

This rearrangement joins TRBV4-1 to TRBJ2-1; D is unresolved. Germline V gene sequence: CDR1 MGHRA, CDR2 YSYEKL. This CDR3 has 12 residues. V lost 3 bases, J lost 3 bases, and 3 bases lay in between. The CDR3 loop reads CASSHLYNEQFF. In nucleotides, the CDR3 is TGCGCCAGCAGCCACCTCTACAATGAGCAGTTCTTC.

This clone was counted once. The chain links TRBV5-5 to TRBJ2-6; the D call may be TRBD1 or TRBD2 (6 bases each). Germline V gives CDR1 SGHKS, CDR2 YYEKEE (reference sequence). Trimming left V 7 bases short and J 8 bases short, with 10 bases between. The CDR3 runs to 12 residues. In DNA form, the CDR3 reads TGTGCCAGCGGGGGGACAACCAACGTCCTGACTTTC. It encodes CASGGTTNVLTF.

CDR3 loop: CASSGWTEAFF. The CDR3, as DNA: TGTGCCAGTAGCGGATGGACTGAAGCTTTCTTT. The chain uses TRBV19 and TRBJ1-1; D is uncertain. V lost 6 bases, J lost 5 bases, and 7 bases lay in between. CDR3 size: 11 residues. Germline V gives CDR1 LNHDA, CDR2 SQIVND (reference sequence).

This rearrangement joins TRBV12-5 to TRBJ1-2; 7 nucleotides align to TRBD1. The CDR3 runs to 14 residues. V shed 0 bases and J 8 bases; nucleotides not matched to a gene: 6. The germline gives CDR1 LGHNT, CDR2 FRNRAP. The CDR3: CASGLVVGGEGYTF. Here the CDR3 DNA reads TGTGCTAGTGGTTTGGTCGTAGGGGGCGAAGGCTACACCTTC.

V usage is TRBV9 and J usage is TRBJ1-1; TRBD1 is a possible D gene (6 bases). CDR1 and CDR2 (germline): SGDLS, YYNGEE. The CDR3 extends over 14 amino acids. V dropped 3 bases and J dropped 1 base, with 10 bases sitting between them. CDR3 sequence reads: CASSESGQNTEAFF. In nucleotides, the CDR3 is TGTGCCAGCAGCGAATCGGGACAGAACACTGAAGCTTTCTTT.

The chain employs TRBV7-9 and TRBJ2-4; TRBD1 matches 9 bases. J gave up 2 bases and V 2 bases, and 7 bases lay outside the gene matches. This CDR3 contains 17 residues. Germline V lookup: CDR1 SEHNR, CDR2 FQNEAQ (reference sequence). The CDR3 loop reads CASSLKATGGSKNIQYF. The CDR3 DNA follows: TGTGCCAGCAGCTTAAAGGCGACAGGGGGATCCAAAAACATTCAGTACTTC.

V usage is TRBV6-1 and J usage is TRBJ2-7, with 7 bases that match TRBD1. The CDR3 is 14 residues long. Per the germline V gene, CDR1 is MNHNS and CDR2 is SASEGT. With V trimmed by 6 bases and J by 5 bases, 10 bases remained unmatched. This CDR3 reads CASRLPGQSDEQYF. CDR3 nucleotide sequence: TGTGCCAGCAGGCTTCCGGGACAGTCGGACGAGCAGTACTTC.

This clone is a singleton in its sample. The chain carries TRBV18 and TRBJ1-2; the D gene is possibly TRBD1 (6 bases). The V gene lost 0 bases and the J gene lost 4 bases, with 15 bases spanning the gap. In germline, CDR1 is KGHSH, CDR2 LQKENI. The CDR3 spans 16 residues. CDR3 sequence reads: CASSPPQGPVVYGYTF. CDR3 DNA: TGTGCCAGCTCACCACCCCAGGGGCCTGTGGTCTATGGCTACACCTTC.